These 2 T cell receptor beta chains were sequenced from one sample in a study of cytomegalovirus exposure and HLA in healthy donors. Vbeta (60) and Jbeta (13) primers were used in the PCR. Sequenced by immunoSEQ multiplex PCR; TCRdb stores in-frame clones only, minus some. The table includes some 140,000 clones, over 60% detected once. Sequenced: PBMCs. The receptors stem from a woman between 35 and 50 years old in good health and CMV-seronegative.

This sequence joins TRBV19 and TRBJ2-1; 8 nucleotides agree with TRBD2. Per the germline V gene, CDR1 is LNHDA and CDR2 is SQIVND (reference sequence). The CDR3 loop spans 15 amino acids. V was clipped by 3 bases and J by 6 bases; unmatched bases: 7. Written as DNA, the CDR3 is TGTGCCAGTAGTATCCTGACTAGCGCCGCCAATGAGCAGTTCTTC. It encodes CASSILTSAANEQFF.

This clone was counted a single time. The chain combines TRBV28 with TRBJ1-2; D gene unclear. The germline V gene has CDR1 MDHEN and CDR2 SYDVKM. Trimming stripped 3 bases from V and 8 bases from J, with 19 bases between. This CDR3 is 15 amino acids long. CDR3 in amino acids: CASSFGGESPRGYTF. In nucleotides, the CDR3 is TGTGCCAGCAGTTTTGGAGGTGAGAGTCCTAGGGGCTACACCTTC.